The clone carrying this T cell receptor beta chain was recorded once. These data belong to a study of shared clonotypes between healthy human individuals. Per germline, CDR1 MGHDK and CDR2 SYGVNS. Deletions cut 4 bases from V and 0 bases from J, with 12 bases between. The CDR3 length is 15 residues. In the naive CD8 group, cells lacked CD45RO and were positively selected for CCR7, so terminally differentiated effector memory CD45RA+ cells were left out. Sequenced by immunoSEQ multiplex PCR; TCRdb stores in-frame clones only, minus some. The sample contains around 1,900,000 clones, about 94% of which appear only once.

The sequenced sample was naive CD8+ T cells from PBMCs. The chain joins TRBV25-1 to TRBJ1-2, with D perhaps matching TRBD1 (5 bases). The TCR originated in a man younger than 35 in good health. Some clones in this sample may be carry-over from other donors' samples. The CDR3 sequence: CASSVGDRTNYGYTF. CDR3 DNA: TGTGCCAGCAGTGTAGGTGACAGAACTAACTATGGCTACACCTTC.